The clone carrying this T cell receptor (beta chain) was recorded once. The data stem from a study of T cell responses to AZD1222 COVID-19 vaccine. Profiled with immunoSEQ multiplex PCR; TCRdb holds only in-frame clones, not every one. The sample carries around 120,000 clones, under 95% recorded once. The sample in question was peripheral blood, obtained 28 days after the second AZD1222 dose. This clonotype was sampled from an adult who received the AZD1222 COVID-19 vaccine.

CDR3 nucleotide sequence: TGTGCCAGCAGCCCCACCCGGGGGGCGGATGAGCAGTTCTTC. Translating gives CASSPTRGADEQFF. The chain employs TRBV7-2 and TRBJ2-1; TRBD2 is a possible D gene (7 bases). Germline assignment: CDR1 SGHTA and CDR2 FQGNSA. Trimming stripped 5 bases from V and 8 bases from J, with 16 bases between. This CDR3 comprises 14 residues.